Detailed here is one TCR beta chain. Antigen unknown. The germline CDR1 and CDR2 sequences are MNHEY and SMNVEV (reference sequence). This CDR3 spans 14 amino acids. The V and J ends lost 3 bases and 7 bases respectively, with 15 bases between them. This sample was included in a study of T cells in Graves' hyperthyroidism and ophthalmopathy. Study in general: Peripheral blood samples were taken at initial diagnosis, prior to any treatment.

Using RNA transcripts as the source, TCR beta CDR3 regions were amplified. Primed by the HTBI set, a first-round RT-PCR was run on the TCR CDR3. TCRdb called the multiplex PCR reads again in MiXCR, with one record for every CDR3 protein. The repertoire holds 250,000 to 400,000 distinct CDR3 sequences, with roughly 13% as singletons. Among ophthalmopathy patients, the Clinical Activity Score reached at least 3, the NOSPECS grade reached at least 4, and duration remained under 3 months. Study observations and caveats: Model output signaled ophthalmopathy a median 6.5 months ahead of onset.

The chain recombines TRBV27 with TRBJ1-2; D may be TRBD1 (6 bases). The sample was blood. This sequence was found in a woman aged 40 to 50 with Graves' ophthalmopathy. DNA of the CDR3: TGTGCCAGCAGTTTTTACGGGGGGCAGAGTGGCTACACCTTC. This codes for CASSFYGGQSGYTF.